These 8 T cell receptor beta chains came from one sample sequenced in a study of blood T cell repertoires in COVID-19. Using immunoSEQ multiplex PCR, the repertoire was profiled, and TCRdb retains in-frame clones only, with some absent. Of tens of thousands of clones detected, roughly nine tenths appear once; the ten largest clones hold roughly 0.35%. Sequenced material: peripheral blood. The receptor source for this set is a man in his forties or fifties with COVID-19, enrolled during active disease.

This sequence joins TRBV7-9 and TRBJ1-4, with 7 bases matching TRBD1. J was trimmed by 0 bases and V by 0 bases; bases with no gene match: 1. Germline CDR1 and CDR2: SEHNR and FQNEAQ (reference sequence). CDR3 length: 16 amino acids. In nucleotides, the CDR3 is TGTGCCAGCAGCTTAGCAACAGGGGCAACTAATGAAAAACTGTTTTTT. This codes for CASSLATGATNEKLFF.

The genes are TRBV7-9 and TRBJ1-6; TRBD1 might be the D (6 bases). Trimming removed 2 bases from V and 7 bases from J, with 9 bases in between. This CDR3 region has 14 residues. Germline values: CDR1 SEHNR, CDR2 FQNEAQ (reference sequence). CDR3 region: CASSLQGNNSPLHF. The CDR3 coding sequence is TGTGCCAGCAGCTTACAGGGGAACAATTCACCCCTCCACTTT.

The rearrangement uses TRBV19 and TRBJ2-7, with TRBD1 matching over 8 bases. CDR1 LNHDA and CDR2 SQIVND come from the germline V gene (reference sequence). V dropped 5 bases and J dropped 2; count of bases not matched to a gene: 2. The CDR3 contains 13 residues. The CDR3 spells CASSHRGAYEQYF. The CDR3 nucleotides are TGTGCCAGTAGTCACAGGGGGGCCTACGAGCAGTACTTC.

CDR3 DNA: TGTGCCTGGACTCGCCCGCCGAGCGGCGAAAAACTGTTTTTT. Amino acids: CAWTRPPSGEKLFF. This chain links TRBV30 with TRBJ1-4, with D unclear. The CDR3 has 14 residues. Germline values: CDR1 GTSNPN, CDR2 SVGIG (reference sequence). The germline V and J ends were trimmed by 4 bases and 8 bases, with 17 bases remaining between them.

This chain links TRBV2 with TRBJ2-7; the match to TRBD1 covers 9 bases. In germline, CDR1 is SNHLY, CDR2 FYNNEI. J lost 4 bases, V lost 2 bases, and 6 bases had no gene match. The CDR3 length is 15 residues. CDR3 sequence reads: CASSENRDRVYEQYF. In DNA, the CDR3 is TGTGCCAGCAGTGAAAACCGGGACAGGGTTTACGAGCAGTACTTC.

J is TRBJ2-7 and V is TRBV5-1; a possible D gene is TRBD1 (5 bases). Germline-derived CDR1 and CDR2 are SGHRS and YFSETQ. The CDR3 is made up of 18 amino acids. Trimming removed 0 bases at V and 0 bases at J, with 19 bases between. CDR3 sequence (DNA): TGCGCCAGCAGCTTGGGTAGGGGCCTAAATTCCAGCTCCTACGAGCAGTACTTC. This gives the protein CASSLGRGLNSSSYEQYF.

The V and J genes are TRBV27 and TRBJ2-5, with TRBD2 identical over 14 bases. Germline values: CDR1 MNHEY, CDR2 SMNVEV (reference sequence). The CDR3 has 15 amino acids. V was clipped by 3 bases and J by 4 bases; unmatched bases: 1. The CDR3 reads CASSLGLAGVETQYF. DNA of the CDR3: TGTGCCAGCAGTTTGGGACTAGCGGGAGTAGAGACCCAGTACTTC.

The gene calls are TRBV25-1 and TRBJ1-4; D not resolved. CDR3 length equals 15 residues. Trimming removed 4 bases at V and 2 bases at J, with 11 bases between. The V gene's germline CDR1 is MGHDK and CDR2 SYGVNS. This chain's CDR3 is CASSAETRTNEKLFF. The CDR3 nucleotides are TGTGCCAGCAGTGCCGAGACACGTACTAATGAAAAACTGTTTTTT. Combining the CDR3 with reference TRBV25-1 and TRBJ1-4 gives the whole variable domain EADIYQTPRYLVIGTGKKITLECSQTMGHDKMYWYQQDPGMELHLIHYSYGVNSTEKGDLSSESTVSRIRTEHFPLTLESARPSHTSQYLCASSAETRTNEKLFFGSGTQLSVL.